These T cell receptor beta chains were read from a single sample in a study of cytomegalovirus exposure and HLA in healthy donors. The assay was immunoSEQ multiplex PCR, and TCRdb's table has in-frame clones only and misses some. This sample has about 170,000 clones; roughly four fifths occur once, and the top ten carry around 1.9%. The sample comprised PBMCs. These receptors came from a young woman in good health and CMV-seropositive. CDR3s include the opening cysteine and the closing phenylalanine or tryptophan. A D gene is named only where the DNA matches it firmly. Some rows mark clone size as missing; the rest say once, few, many or name a class of expanded clone.

>.|TRBV9|TRBJ2-1|TRBD2
TGTGCCAGCAGCGAAGGGACTAGCGGGAGCTCCTACAATGAGCAGTTCTTC
CASSEGTSGSSYNEQFF
>once|TRBV2|TRBJ2-1|TRBD2
TGTGCCAGCAGTGAAGCCCCGGGACTAGGGTCGAGGAATGAGCAGTTCTTC
CASSEAPGLGSRNEQFF
>.|TRBV2|TRBJ1-5|.
TGTGCCAGCAGTGAAGGACAGTTCAGTGGGCCCCAGCATTTT
CASSEGQFSGPQHF
>.|TRBV10-1|TRBJ2-5|.
TGCGCCAGCAGTGAGACGCGGGGGACCCAGTACTTC
CASSETRGTQYF
>.|TRBV6-6|TRBJ1-5|.
TGTGCCAGCAGATCGCAGGGGTCTGGTCAGCCCCAGCATTTT
CASRSQGSGQPQHF
>once|TRBV6-1|TRBJ1-1|.
TGTGCCAGCAGTGAAGGTGGCGGAATAAAAGCTTTCTTT
CASSEGGGIKAFF
>.|TRBV2|TRBJ1-4|TRBD1
TGTGCCAGCCGACAGGGGCCAAGTGAAAAACTGTTTTTT
CASRQGPSEKLFF
>few|TRBV6-1|TRBJ2-6|.
TGTGCCAGCAGTGTGGACAGATCCTTGAACGTCCTGACTTTC
CASSVDRSLNVLTF
>.|TRBV5-1|TRBJ1-4|TRBD1
TGCGCCAGCAGCTTGGCCGGGACAGCGAATGAAAAACTGTTTTTT
CASSLAGTANEKLFF
>.|TRBV7-9|TRBJ1-5|TRBD1
TGTGCCAGCAGCGCGGGACAGAATCAGCCCCAGCATTTT
CASSAGQNQPQHF
>.|TRBV5-1|TRBJ2-2|.
TGCGCCAGCAGCTTAGACAGTCCCAACACCGGGGAGCTGTTTTTT
CASSLDSPNTGELFF
>few|TRBV7-6|TRBJ2-1|TRBD2
TGTGCCAGCAGCGCCAATATGGGCGGGAGGTGGAATGAGCAGTTCTTC
CASSANMGGRWNEQFF
>.|TRBV7-9|TRBJ2-6|.
TGTGCCACCCACGAGTCAGGGTCCTCTGGGGCCAACGTCCTGACTTTC
CATHESGSSGANVLTF
>few|TRBV9|TRBJ2-1|TRBD2
TGTGCCAGCAGCGTACAACTAGCGGATTACAATGAGCAGTTCTTC
CASSVQLADYNEQFF
>.|TRBV27|TRBJ2-6|TRBD1
TGTGCCAGCAGTTTTACAGGGGGCGCTGGGGCCAACGTCCTGACTTTC
CASSFTGGAGANVLTF
>.|TRBV7-2|TRBJ2-7|.
TGTGCCAGCAGCTTACTGTACGAGCAGTACTTC
CASSLLYEQYF
>.|TRBV9|TRBJ1-1|TRBD1
TGTGCCAGCAGCGCAGACCCCCGGGACAGGGGAGAAACTGAAGCTTTCTTT
CASSADPRDRGETEAFF
>.|TRBV6-5|TRBJ1-2|TRBD1
TGTGCCAGCAGTCGGGACAGGGGGGATGGCTACACCTTC
CASSRDRGDGYTF
>.|TRBV5-4|TRBJ2-5|.
TGTGCCAGCAGCTTGTTTAACAGTCAAGAGACCCAGTACTTC
CASSLFNSQETQYF
>.|TRBV5-4|TRBJ2-5|TRBD2
TGTGCCAGCAGCGCAACGAGGACTAGCGGGAGGGGGCAAGAGACCCAGTACTTC
CASSATRTSGRGQETQYF
>.|TRBV7-2|TRBJ2-3|.
TGTGCCAGCAGCTTCCAGGCCGCTAGCACAGATACGCAGTATTTT
CASSFQAASTDTQYF
>.|TRBV27|TRBJ1-2|TRBD1
TGTGCCAGCAGTGACCGGGGGGACAGGGAGAGGTATGGCTACACCTTC
CASSDRGDRERYGYTF
>.|TRBV5-6|TRBJ2-1|TRBD2
TGTGCCAGCAGCTTACTACTAGCGGAGAATTTAAACAATGAGCAGTTCTTC
CASSLLLAENLNNEQFF
>.|TRBV19|TRBJ2-3|TRBD1
TGTGCCAGTAGTATCGGGACAGGGGGCACGCAGTATTTT
CASSIGTGGTQYF